The next 29 T cell receptor beta chains were all read from a single sample in a study of shared clonotypes between healthy human individuals. Repertoires were generated with immunoSEQ multiplex PCR, while TCRdb's copy carries only in-frame clones and drops some. The sample lists some 1.5 million clones, 95% to 99% seen once, with 0.4% to 0.55% in the top ten. Sequenced material: naive CD4+ T cells sorted from blood. Sample subset: CD45RA+ positively selected. The receptors derive from a young man in good health.

This sequence joins TRBV27 and TRBJ2-2, with 8 bases that match TRBD1. CDR3 length: 17 residues. Losses at the gene ends were 3 bases for V and 8 bases for J; bases not matched to a gene: 14. Germline V gene data show CDR1 as MNHEY and CDR2 as SMNVEV (reference sequence). In DNA, the CDR3 is TGTGCCAGCAGTTTGGGTTCTGGACAGGGCTTTATGGGGGAGCTGTTTTTT. It translates to CASSLGSGQGFMGELFF.

A remark on this clone: In the same sample, other DNA sequences code for this CDR3. The chain joins TRBV5-1 to TRBJ2-3; TRBD1 is a possible D gene (5 bases). The germline gives CDR1 SGHRS, CDR2 YFSETQ. The CDR3 loop spans 14 amino acids. With 1 base removed from V and 0 bases from J, the gap between germline ends came to 6 bases. This chain's CDR3 is CASSLTGSTDTQYF. CDR3 bases: TGCGCCAGCAGCTTGACAGGTAGCACAGATACGCAGTATTTT.

The genes are TRBV28 and TRBJ2-3; D gene ambiguous. Germline V gives CDR1 MDHEN, CDR2 SYDVKM. V shed 10 bases and J shed 2 bases, with 13 bases lying between them. This CDR3 is built from 13 residues. CDR3 protein: CATLVRNTDTQYF. CDR3 in DNA: TGTGCCACCCTGGTACGGAACACAGATACGCAGTATTTT.

J is TRBJ1-1 and V is TRBV2; D remains unclear. The CDR3 is made up of 16 amino acids. Trimming left V 9 bases short and J 3 bases short, with 23 bases between. CDR1 and CDR2 from the germline V gene are SNHLY and FYNNEI. The CDR3 here is CARSLGYRARYTEAFF. The CDR3 nucleotides are TGTGCCAGATCCCTAGGATACCGAGCCAGGTACACTGAAGCTTTCTTT.

On this clone: This same CDR3 is encoded by further DNA sequences in the sample. The chain has TRBV5-1 and TRBJ2-5, with 7 positions matching TRBD1. The J segment lost 0 bases and the V segment lost 4 bases, leaving 3 bases of the junction unmatched. Germline V gene lookup returns CDR1 SGHRS and CDR2 YFSETQ. The CDR3 length is 14 residues. CDR3 protein: CASSLGQYQETQYF. Here the CDR3 DNA reads TGCGCCAGCAGCCTGGGACAGTACCAAGAGACCCAGTACTTC.

This chain joins TRBV27 and TRBJ2-4, with D unresolved. Germline loops: CDR1 MNHEY, CDR2 SMNVEV (reference sequence). V gave up 5 bases and J gave up 3 bases, with 17 bases separating them. The CDR3 is 16 amino acids. Here the CDR3 DNA reads TGTGCCAGCAGTGATCAACGGTGGGGATACAAAAACATTCAGTACTTC. The encoded protein is CASSDQRWGYKNIQYF.

This rearrangement joins TRBV6-1 to TRBJ2-1; 8 positions agree with TRBD1. J gave up 5 bases and V 0 bases, and 0 bases lay outside the gene matches. In germline, CDR1 is MNHNS, CDR2 SASEGT. The CDR3 runs 14 residues. The CDR3 reads CASSEAGQDNEQFF. The CDR3 nucleotides read TGTGCCAGCAGTGAAGCGGGACAGGACAATGAGCAGTTCTTC.

CDR3 sequence: CASSVHRANTEAFF. The CDR3, as DNA: TGTGCCAGTAGTGTTCATAGGGCGAACACTGAAGCTTTCTTT. The J gene is TRBJ1-1, the V gene TRBV19; D gene uncertain. Trimming pared 5 bases from V and 1 base from J, leaving 11 bases between. This CDR3 region has 14 residues. Looked up from germline, CDR1 is LNHDA and CDR2 is SQIVND (reference sequence). The entire variable domain, with the rest obtained from reference TRBV19 and TRBJ1-1, is as follows: DGGITQSPKYLFRKEGQNVTLSCEQNLNHDAMYWYRQDPGQGLRLIYYSQIVNDFQKGDIAEGYSVSREKKESFPLTVTSAQKNPTAFYLCASSVHRANTEAFFGQGTRLTVV.

CDR3 nucleotide sequence: TGTGCCAGCAGCTTAGGACAGGGGTGGCAGCCCCAGCATTTT. Translated, it gives CASSLGQGWQPQHF. The chain is built from TRBV7-9 and TRBJ1-5; 8 bases match TRBD1. V lost 1 base to trimming and J lost 7 bases; unmatched junction nucleotides: 3. Germline V lookup: CDR1 SEHNR, CDR2 FQNEAQ (reference sequence). The CDR3 has 14 amino acids.

With regard to this clone: Other DNA sequences from this sample encode an identical CDR3 as well. This rearrangement joins TRBV27 to TRBJ2-2, with 10 positions matching TRBD2. The CDR3 is 16 residues long. Per germline, CDR1 MNHEY and CDR2 SMNVEV (reference sequence). V lost 2 bases to trimming and J lost 2 bases; unmatched junction nucleotides: 2. The CDR3 sequence: CASSLLAGVNTGELFF. In DNA, the CDR3 is TGTGCCAGCAGTTTACTAGCGGGAGTCAACACCGGGGAGCTGTTTTTT.

V and J are TRBV18 and TRBJ2-7; D is undetermined. The V gene's germline CDR1 is KGHSH and CDR2 LQKENI. V was shortened by 1 base and J by 3 bases, with 7 bases between the two germline ends. CDR3 length: 13 residues. Written as DNA, the CDR3 is TGTGCCAGCTCACCACGGAACCTCTACGAGCAGTACTTC. Protein sequence: CASSPRNLYEQYF.

The V and J genes are TRBV18 and TRBJ2-2, with D hard to call. The ends were cut back, 1 base at V and 5 bases at J, with 11 bases in the middle. The CDR3 contains 15 residues. The germline V gene has CDR1 KGHSH and CDR2 LQKENI. The CDR3 sequence is CASSPLKIRTGELFF. CDR3 sequence (DNA): TGTGCCAGCTCACCACTAAAAATAAGGACCGGGGAGCTGTTTTTT. Using reference TRBV18 and TRBJ2-2 for the parts outside the CDR3, the full variable domain is NAGVMQNPRHLVRRRGQEARLRCSPMKGHSHVYWYRQLPEEGLKFMVYLQKENIIDESGMPKERFSAEFPKEGPSILRIQQVVRGDSAAYFCASSPLKIRTGELFFGEGSRLTVL.

This clone was detected once. Other DNA sequences of this sample code for an identical CDR3. The chain combines TRBV5-4 with TRBJ2-7, with 8 nucleotides matching TRBD2. This CDR3 comprises 15 residues. The trim removed 0 bases at V and 1 base at J, leaving 3 bases unmatched. Germline CDR1 SGHNT, CDR2 YYREEE (reference sequence). CDR3 protein: CASSLAGGTSYEQYF. CDR3 in DNA: TGTGCCAGCAGCTTGGCGGGAGGGACATCCTACGAGCAGTACTTC.

The rearrangement links TRBV29-1 to TRBJ2-1; D gene uncertain. The germline gives CDR1 SQVTM, CDR2 ANQGSEA. Trimming shortened V by 5 bases and J by 9 bases, and 11 bases separated the two germline ends. The CDR3 totals 11 residues. The CDR3: CSVSYRSEQFF. The CDR3 nucleotides are TGCAGCGTTTCGTACCGCAGTGAGCAGTTCTTC.

This chain connects TRBV6-1 to TRBJ2-2, with D possibly being TRBD2 (6 bases). Between the trimmed V and J ends, which lost 10 bases and 6 bases, there was a span of 9 bases. From germline, CDR1 is MNHNS and CDR2 SASEGT. The CDR3 covers 11 residues. The CDR3 loop is CATGGAGELFF. The DNA of the CDR3 is TGTGCCACCGGGGGTGCCGGGGAGCTGTTTTTT.

The CDR3 DNA is TGTGCCAGCAGCGACGAACTCTATGGCTACACCTTC. It codes for CASSDELYGYTF. The chain recombines TRBV7-9 with TRBJ1-2; D is uncertain. This CDR3 spans 12 amino acids. V was cut by 5 bases and J by 4 bases, with 8 bases left in between. The germline gives CDR1 SEHNR, CDR2 FQNEAQ (reference sequence). Drawing the rest from reference TRBV7-9 and TRBJ1-2, the complete variable domain is DTGVSQNPRHKITKRGQNVTFRCDPISEHNRLYWYRQTLGQGPEFLTYFQNEAQLEKSRLLSDRFSAERPKGSFSTLEIQRTEQGDSAMYLCASSDELYGYTFGSGTRLTVV.

The count of this clone is one. The chain links TRBV5-1 to TRBJ2-3; 7 bases fit TRBD1. Germline lookup yields CDR1 SGHRS and CDR2 YFSETQ. The V gene end was trimmed by 4 bases and the J gene end by 2 bases; junction bases not matched to a gene: 10. This CDR3 has 16 amino acids. The CDR3: CASSPPTGTPTDTQYF. CDR3 coding DNA: TGCGCCAGCAGCCCACCGACAGGGACCCCCACAGATACGCAGTATTTT.

The chain has TRBV18 and TRBJ1-4; tentatively, D is TRBD1 (5 bases). Trimming left V 3 bases short and J 6 bases short, with 11 bases between. CDR1 is KGHSH, CDR2 LQKENI, per germline. This CDR3 comprises 14 residues. This chain's CDR3 is CASSPLGPDEKLFF. The CDR3 nucleotides are TGTGCCAGCTCACCGCTGGGGCCGGATGAAAAACTGTTTTTT.

In its sample, this clone was seen once. The J gene is TRBJ1-1, the V gene TRBV9, with 7 bases that match TRBD1. CDR3 length equals 15 residues. V lost 1 base, J lost 2 bases, and 5 bases stayed unmatched. CDR1 and CDR2 from the germline V gene are SGDLS and YYNGEE. CDR3 region: CASSVRGQPNTEAFF. The CDR3 DNA reads TGTGCCAGCAGCGTACGGGGACAGCCCAACACTGAAGCTTTCTTT.

The chain carries TRBV5-1 and TRBJ2-3, with 10 bases matching TRBD2. The CDR3 runs 15 residues. CDR1 is SGHRS and CDR2 is YFSETQ in the germline V gene. V was pared by 0 bases and J by 7 bases, with 5 bases of the junction left unmatched. CDR3 loop: CASSLEAGGGYTQYF. DNA for the CDR3: TGCGCCAGCAGCTTGGAAGCGGGAGGGGGCTATACGCAGTATTTT.

This CDR3 is CATSQDRQNYGYTF. The CDR3 region has the DNA TGTGCCACCAGTCAGGACAGGCAGAACTATGGCTACACCTTC. The genes are TRBV15 and TRBJ1-2, with TRBD1 identical over 7 bases. The ends lost 6 bases at V and 2 bases at J; junction bases unmatched: 6. The CDR3 has 14 amino acids. From germline, CDR1 is LNHNV and CDR2 YYDKDF (reference sequence).

As concerns this clone: Other nucleotide sequences from this sample produce the same CDR3. The chain uses TRBV5-1 and TRBJ2-5, with D maybe TRBD1 (6 bases). The CDR3 runs to 13 residues. Per germline, CDR1 SGHRS and CDR2 YFSETQ. Trimming took off 0 bases at V and 5 bases at J, with 8 bases between the two ends. DNA of the CDR3: TGCGCCAGCAGCTTGGGACAGGCGGAGACCCAGTACTTC. Amino acids: CASSLGQAETQYF.

The CDR3 region has the DNA TGCGCCAGCAGCCTTATTATCTCCGCAACTAATGAAAAACTGTTTTTT. This sequence encodes CASSLIISATNEKLFF. The V gene is TRBV4-1, the J gene TRBJ1-4, with no clear D. Deletions cut 4 bases from V and 0 bases from J, with 12 bases between. Germline assignment: CDR1 MGHRA and CDR2 YSYEKL. The CDR3 runs 16 residues.

This clone was recorded only once. The chain uses TRBV29-1 and TRBJ1-2, with unresolved D. V was shortened by 6 bases and J by 4 bases, with 15 bases between the two germline ends. The V gene's germline CDR1 is SQVTM and CDR2 ANQGSEA. The CDR3 spans 13 residues. The DNA for the CDR3 is TGCAGCGTCACCGGACGGATGTCCTATGGCTACACCTTC. The encoded protein is CSVTGRMSYGYTF.

The chain uses TRBV13 and TRBJ2-2, with D perhaps TRBD2 (6 bases). In germline, CDR1 is PRHDT, CDR2 FYEKMQ (reference sequence). The CDR3 is 16 residues long. V dropped 5 bases and J dropped 2 bases, with 15 bases sitting between them. CDR3 residues: CASSPSSVPNTGELFF. In nucleotides, the CDR3 is TGTGCCAGCAGCCCTTCTAGCGTCCCTAACACCGGGGAGCTGTTTTTT. The variable domain in full, with the rest retrieved from reference TRBV13 and TRBJ2-2, is AAGVIQSPRHLIKEKRETATLKCYPIPRHDTVYWYQQGPGQDPQFLISFYEKMQSDKGSIPDRFSAQQFSDYHSELNMSSLELGDSALYFCASSPSSVPNTGELFFGEGSRLTVL.

The genes are TRBV27 and TRBJ2-1; D not certain. V dropped 4 bases and J dropped 6 bases, with 16 bases sitting between them. Looked up from germline, CDR1 is MNHEY and CDR2 is SMNVEV (reference sequence). This CDR3 is built from 15 residues. The CDR3 sequence: CASSSDHSGGNEQFF. DNA of the CDR3: TGTGCCAGCAGTTCCGACCATAGTGGTGGCAATGAGCAGTTCTTC.

V usage is TRBV5-1 and J usage is TRBJ2-3, with 10 positions matching TRBD2. This CDR3 spans 15 amino acids. With V trimmed by 2 bases and J by 3 bases, 3 bases remained unmatched. Germline CDR1 SGHRS, CDR2 YFSETQ. CDR3 bases: TGCGCCAGCAGCTTCCCAGCGGGAGGGACAGATACGCAGTATTTT. Its translation: CASSFPAGGTDTQYF.

Concerning this clone itself: Other DNA sequences within the sample encode an identical CDR3. The DNA of the CDR3 is TGCGCCAGCAGCTTGGGGGGGGCGTCGAATCAGCCCCAGCATTTT. Translation: CASSLGGASNQPQHF. J is TRBJ1-5 and V is TRBV5-1; D is possibly TRBD1 (6 bases). Germline assignment: CDR1 SGHRS and CDR2 YFSETQ. The CDR3 is 15 amino acids. Trimming pared 0 bases from V and 4 bases from J, leaving 11 bases between.

This sequence joins TRBV5-1 and TRBJ2-1; D remains ambiguous. CDR3 size: 14 residues. Per germline, CDR1 SGHRS and CDR2 YFSETQ. Trimming stripped 0 bases from V and 8 bases from J, with 12 bases between. Here the CDR3 reads CASSLENTVDEQFF. As DNA, the CDR3 is TGCGCCAGCAGCTTGGAAAATACGGTCGATGAGCAGTTCTTC.